This T cell receptor (beta chain) was recorded in a study of T cell responses to AZD1222 COVID-19 vaccine. V was shortened by 0 bases and J by 4 bases, with 13 bases between the two germline ends. The CDR3 runs to 15 residues. The V gene's germline CDR1 is SGHTA and CDR2 FQGNSA. Measured with immunoSEQ multiplex PCR; TCRdb has only the in-frame clones, and not every one. Of 100,000 or so clones in the sample, around 84% are singletons; the top ten hold approximately 1.5%. The chain recombines TRBV7-2 with TRBJ2-7, with D maybe TRBD2 (5 bases). The sequencing here drew on peripheral blood, taken on day 0 of AZD1222 vaccination. The receptor was isolated from an adult in good health. CDR3 residues: CASSLAATRDYEQYF. The CDR3 DNA sequence: TGTGCCAGCAGCTTAGCGGCTACCCGGGATTACGAGCAGTACTTC.